The subject of this entry is one T cell receptor (beta chain). Its antigen is not identified. Germline V gene sequence: CDR1 SGDLS, CDR2 YYNGEE. The CDR3 extends over 16 amino acids. V was pared by 4 bases and J by 1 base, with 14 bases between. The data belong to a study of cytomegalovirus exposure and HLA in healthy donors. Findings and limits, study-wide: Associated with cytomegalovirus, according to the listing, were around 170 TCR beta chains. Subsequent analysis showed first-cohort TCR clusters tending to co-occur in some 120 validation repertoires. Most TCR sequences were seen very rarely across donors, but some public TCRs occurred in many.

Sequencing was performed with immunoSEQ multiplex PCR; in TCRdb, only in-frame clones are kept and a portion is missing. Among roughly 150,000 clones, approximately 91% were seen once, and the ten largest hold about 0.7%. The receptor's source is a man aged 18 to 29 in good health and CMV-seronegative. Sequenced: PBMCs. J is TRBJ2-2 and V is TRBV9; D possibly corresponds to TRBD2 (6 bases). CDR3 nucleotide sequence: TGTGCCAGCAGCCCCCGGGGGACGGTGAACACCGGGGAGCTGTTTTTT. This translates into CASSPRGTVNTGELFF.